A single sample is the source of the 23 T cell receptor beta chains below, sequenced in a study of molecular identifiers for immune sequencing clone quantification. One entry per CDR3 protein, called by TCRdb with MiXCR from the PCR reads. The repertoire holds more than 550,000 distinct CDR3 sequences, with about 25% as singletons. Material for sequencing was naive CD8+ T cells from blood, with Jurkat cell RNA spiked in. As to subset: FACS-sorted CD8+CD4-CCR7+CD45RA+ naive T cells. Every receptor here comes from a human donor in good health. Some libraries in this study had Jurkat cell RNA spiked in.

The chain recombines TRBV2 with TRBJ1-3; D gene uncertain. The CDR3 runs to 16 residues. Per the germline V gene, CDR1 is SNHLY and CDR2 is FYNNEI. V lost 3 bases, J lost 4 bases, and 16 bases lay in between. CDR3 sequence (DNA): TGTGCCAGCAGTGATGAGTCAGGATCTCTGGGAAACACCATATATTTT. Translated, it gives CASSDESGSLGNTIYF.

This clonotype has just a few counts. The chain has TRBV7-8 and TRBJ2-1; weak D call: TRBD1 (6 bases). CDR1 is SGHVS and CDR2 is FQNEAQ in the germline V gene. Trimming took 4 bases from V and 2 from J, leaving 15 bases between them. The CDR3 is 16 amino acids. The CDR3 is CASSSLQGSPYNEQFF. For the CDR3, the DNA is TGTGCCAGCAGCTCACTACAGGGTAGCCCCTACAATGAGCAGTTCTTC.

Details on this clonotype: This may come from a read error, since a much larger clone is one base off. The V gene is TRBV15, the J gene TRBJ2-4; D tentatively fits TRBD1 or TRBD2 (5 bases each). Germline CDR1 is LNHNV and CDR2 is YYDKDF (reference sequence). Trimming cost V 3 bases and J 13 bases, with 19 bases left between them. The CDR3 contains 14 residues. CDR3 coding DNA: TGTGCCACCAGCAGGGTACCGGGGCCGGATGAGCAGTACTTC. Translation: CATSRVPGPDEQYF.

This chain joins TRBV9 and TRBJ1-4; TRBD1 agrees at 7 bases. V was clipped by 3 bases and J by 7 bases; unmatched bases: 9. The CDR3 consists of 15 residues. Germline loops: CDR1 SGDLS, CDR2 YYNGEE. The CDR3 nucleotides are TGTGCCAGCAGCGCACAGGGGTCTCTCGTTGAAAAACTGTTTTTT. This encodes CASSAQGSLVEKLFF.

Remarks on this clonotype: One end of the junction varies from germline; a read error may be responsible. This chain links TRBV9 with TRBJ1-1; D perhaps matches TRBD1 (5 bases). Germline V gives CDR1 SGDLS, CDR2 YYNGEE. This CDR3 contains 15 residues. DNA for the CDR3: TGTGTCAGCAGCCCAATCGGTACAGGGAACACTGAAGCTTTCTTT. Protein: CVSSPIGTGNTEAFF.

Concerning this clonotype: The junction shows a germline mismatch at one end, possibly a read error. Written as DNA, the CDR3 is TGCGCCAGCAGCCAAGGGTGGCTAGCGGGAGTTGGTGAGCAGTCCTTC. Amino acid sequence: CASSQGWLAGVGEQSF. The V call is TRBV4-3, the J call TRBJ2-1, with 10 bases aligning to TRBD2. CDR3 length: 16 residues. Germline CDR1 LGHNA, CDR2 YSLEER.

The chain is built from TRBV11-2 and TRBJ2-7, with D tentatively TRBD1 (6 bases). The V gene lost 7 bases and the J gene lost 3 bases, with 16 bases spanning the gap. This CDR3 comprises 14 residues. Germline lookup yields CDR1 SGHAT and CDR2 FQNNGV. The CDR3 spells CASNLRDNDYEQYF. In DNA form, the CDR3 reads TGTGCCAGCAACCTACGGGACAATGACTACGAGCAGTACTTC.

This clonotype was seen many times. V is TRBV29-1 and J is TRBJ2-7; 7 bases line up with TRBD2. Trimming at V came to 4 bases and at J to 4 bases, leaving 10 bases not matched to a gene. The germline CDR1 and CDR2 sequences are SQVTM and ANQGSEA. This CDR3 spans 14 amino acids. The CDR3 loop reads CSVARRGREYEQYF. CDR3 coding DNA: TGCAGCGTTGCCCGGAGAGGGAGGGAATACGAGCAGTACTTC.

Many counts were recorded for this clonotype. V gene TRBV9 combines with J gene TRBJ2-3; D tentatively reads TRBD1 or TRBD2 (6 bases each). Germline assignment: CDR1 SGDLS and CDR2 YYNGEE. The CDR3 has 15 residues. The germline V and J ends were trimmed by 4 bases and 4 bases, with 16 bases remaining between them. The CDR3 nucleotides are TGTGCCAGCAGCCCCGAAGGGGGGCTGCCAGATACGCAGTATTTT. Residues: CASSPEGGLPDTQYF. Complete variable domain (other parts from reference TRBV9 and TRBJ2-3): DSGVTQTPKHLITATGQRVTLRCSPRSGDLSVYWYQQSLDQGLQFLIQYYNGEERAKGNILERFSAQQFPDLHSELNLSSLELGDSALYFCASSPEGGLPDTQYFGPGTRLTVL.

This clonotype has only a few counts. V gene TRBV5-1 combines with J gene TRBJ2-7; maybe TRBD1 (7 bases). The germline V gene has CDR1 SGHRS and CDR2 YFSETQ. This CDR3 has 14 amino acids. V lost 4 bases and J 7 bases, leaving 18 bases between the germline ends. This CDR3 is CASSQVQGGWEQYF. The CDR3 nucleotides read TGCGCCAGCAGCCAGGTCCAGGGGGGCTGGGAGCAGTACTTC.

As to this clonotype: This may arise from a read error, as a much more abundant clone is one base away. The chain has TRBV9 and TRBJ1-3; no definite D call. The CDR3 has 16 amino acids. V shed 3 bases and J shed 2 bases, with 15 bases lying between them. The V gene's germline CDR1 is SGDLS and CDR2 YYNGEE. Written as DNA, the CDR3 is TGTGCCAGCAGCGATGAGACCTACAGCCCTGGAAACACCATATATTTT. This encodes CASSDETYSPGNTIYF.

This clonotype was found once. V usage is TRBV10-3 and J usage is TRBJ1-3, with D hard to call. V lost 8 bases and J 0 bases, leaving 17 bases between the germline ends. The CDR3 length is 16 residues. The germline V gene encodes CDR1 ENHRY and CDR2 SYGVKD. CDR3 region: CAIGGGPSSSGNTIYF. In nucleotides, the CDR3 is TGTGCCATCGGTGGAGGACCCTCGAGCTCTGGAAACACCATATATTTT.

This clonotype came up many times. The rearrangement joins TRBV12-3 or TRBV12-4 to TRBJ2-3, with D unclear. The ends were cut back, 5 bases at V and 0 bases at J, with 9 bases in the middle. The CDR3 covers 14 residues. The CDR3, as DNA: TGTGCCAGCAGTCCCCCGGAAAGCACAGATACGCAGTATTTT. Translating gives CASSPPESTDTQYF.

This clonotype has a handful of counts. One junction end disagrees with the germline gene, perhaps due to a read error. The CDR3 sequence is CASSQVTARGSTIYF. CDR3 DNA sequence: TGCGCCAGCAGCCAAGTGACCGCCAGAGGAAGCACCATATATTTT. The chain carries TRBV4-1 and TRBJ1-3; D gene uncertain. The V gene's germline CDR1 is MGHRA and CDR2 YSYEKL. The CDR3 has 15 residues.

This chain connects TRBV19 to TRBJ2-3, with 7 bases matching TRBD2. V shed 3 bases, J shed 5 bases, and the junction held 5 bases outside the gene matches. Germline V gives CDR1 LNHDA, CDR2 SQIVND (reference sequence). The CDR3 length is 14 residues. Written as DNA, the CDR3 is TGTGCCAGTAGTATCGGGACTACGCAAGATACGCAGTATTTT. Translation gives CASSIGTTQDTQYF.

The sample holds many counts of this clonotype. The chain links TRBV9 to TRBJ2-3, with TRBD2 matching over 9 bases. V was pared by 0 bases and J by 0 bases, with 2 bases of the junction left unmatched. CDR1 is SGDLS and CDR2 is YYNGEE in the germline V gene. This CDR3 contains 16 residues. CDR3: CASSVGSGGSTDTQYF. The CDR3 nucleotides read TGTGCCAGCAGCGTAGGTAGCGGGGGAAGCACAGATACGCAGTATTTT.

Concerning this clonotype itself: A junction end diverges from the germline sequence, so it may reflect a read error. The rearrangement joins TRBV7-6 to TRBJ2-3, with TRBD2 matching 12 bases. The CDR3 spans 17 residues. Germline V lookup: CDR1 SGHVS, CDR2 FNYEAQ. The CDR3 protein is CASSLAASGGASDTQCF. The DNA for the CDR3 is TGTGCCAGCAGCTTAGCGGCTAGCGGGGGGGCTTCGGATACGCAGTGTTTT.

There are many counts of this clonotype. This sequence joins TRBV7-9 and TRBJ2-4, with 11 bases matching TRBD2. The CDR3 is 15 amino acids. The V and J ends lost 4 bases and 4 bases, in that order; junction bases with no gene match: 3. Germline V gene lookup returns CDR1 SEHNR and CDR2 FQNEAQ (reference sequence). CDR3 DNA: TGTGCCAGCAGCTCTGGGACTAGCGGTAAAAACATTCAGTACTTC. Protein sequence: CASSSGTSGKNIQYF.

Note on this clonotype: It may be a read error: a sequence one base away is much more abundant. The chain recombines TRBV10-3 with TRBJ1-1, with TRBD1 matching over 9 bases. Germline V gene data show CDR1 as ENHRY and CDR2 as SYGVKD. The CDR3 is made up of 15 amino acids. J was trimmed by 4 bases and V by 3 bases; bases with no gene match: 6. CDR3 nucleotide sequence: TGTGCCATCAGTGAAACAGGGGGCTCGAGCACTGAAGCTTTCTTT. It codes for CAISETGGSSTEAFF.

Remarks on this clonotype: A much bigger clone sits one base away, suggesting this may be a read error. The chain has TRBV28 and TRBJ2-5; 9 bases align to TRBD1. With V trimmed by 4 bases and J by 4 bases, 10 bases remained unmatched. Germline V CDR1 and CDR2: MDHEN, SYDVKM. There are 16 residues in the CDR3. The CDR3 nucleotides read TGTGCCAGCAGTTCATTCCGGGACAGGGTCCGAGAGACCCAGTACTTC. This codes for CASSSFRDRVRETQYF.

Points on this clonotype: Since a much larger clone is just one base distant, this may be a read error. This sequence joins TRBV4-2 and TRBJ1-1; tentative D call: TRBD1 (6 bases). The germline CDR1 and CDR2 sequences are LGHNA and YNFKEQ. The CDR3 length is 16 residues. V was clipped by 2 bases and J by 4 bases, with 17 bases between them. The CDR3 DNA reads as TGTGCCAGCAGCCAACAATTAGTAGGGGGGGGCACTGAAGCTTTCTTT. Translated: CASSQQLVGGGTEAFF.

Regarding this clonotype: This sequence may be a read error, since a much larger clone differs from it by one base. This chain uses TRBV5-6 with TRBJ1-1; the D gene is possibly TRBD1 (6 bases). This CDR3 contains 12 residues. Per the germline V gene, CDR1 is SGHDT and CDR2 is YYEEEE. V was trimmed by 4 bases and J by 7 bases, leaving 11 bases between them. The CDR3 reads CASSQQGLEAFF. In DNA, the CDR3 is TGTGCCAGCAGCCAACAGGGCCTTGAAGCTTTCTTT.

This clonotype was seen at least ten times. The V and J genes are TRBV7-9 and TRBJ2-7; D is perhaps TRBD2 (6 bases). The CDR3 is made up of 12 amino acids. Germline loops: CDR1 SEHNR, CDR2 FQNEAQ (reference sequence). Trimming removed 7 bases from V and 5 bases from J, with 12 bases in between. The CDR3 coding sequence is TGTGCCAGCAACTCCTGGGGGGACGAGCAGTACTTC. This encodes CASNSWGDEQYF.